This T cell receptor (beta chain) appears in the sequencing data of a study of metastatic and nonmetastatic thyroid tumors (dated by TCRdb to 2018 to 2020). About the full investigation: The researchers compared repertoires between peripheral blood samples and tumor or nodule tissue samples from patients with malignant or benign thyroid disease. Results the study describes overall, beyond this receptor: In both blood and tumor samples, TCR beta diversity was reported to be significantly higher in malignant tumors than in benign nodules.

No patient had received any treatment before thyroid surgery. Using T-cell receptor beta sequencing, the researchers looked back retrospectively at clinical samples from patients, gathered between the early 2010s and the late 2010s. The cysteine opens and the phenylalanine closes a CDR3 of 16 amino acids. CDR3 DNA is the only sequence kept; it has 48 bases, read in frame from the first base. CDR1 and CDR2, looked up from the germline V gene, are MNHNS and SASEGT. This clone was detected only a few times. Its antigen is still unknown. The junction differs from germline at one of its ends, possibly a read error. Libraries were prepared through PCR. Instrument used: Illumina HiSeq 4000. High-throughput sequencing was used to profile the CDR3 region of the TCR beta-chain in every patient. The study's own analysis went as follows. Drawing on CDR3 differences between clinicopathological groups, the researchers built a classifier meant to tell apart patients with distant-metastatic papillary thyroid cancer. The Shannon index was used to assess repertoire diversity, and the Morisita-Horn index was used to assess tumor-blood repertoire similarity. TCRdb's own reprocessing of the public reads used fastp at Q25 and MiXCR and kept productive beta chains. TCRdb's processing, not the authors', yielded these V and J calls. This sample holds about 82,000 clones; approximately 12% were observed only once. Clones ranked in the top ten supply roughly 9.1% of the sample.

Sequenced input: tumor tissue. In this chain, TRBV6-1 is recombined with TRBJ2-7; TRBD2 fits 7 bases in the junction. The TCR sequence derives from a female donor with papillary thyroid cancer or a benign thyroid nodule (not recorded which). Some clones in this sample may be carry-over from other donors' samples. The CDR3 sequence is CASTQVAWGGSHEHYF. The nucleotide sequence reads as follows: TGTGCCAGCACCCAGGTCGCTTGGGGCGGGAGTCACGAGCATTACTTC.